This T cell receptor beta chain was identified during a study of CD8 T cells in Susac syndrome. Trimming took off 2 bases at V and 8 bases at J, with 12 bases between the two ends. In germline, CDR1 is SQVTM, CDR2 ANQGSEA. The CDR3 runs to 12 residues. Random hexamers were used to reverse transcribe roughly 0.45 to 1 ug of RNA. With immunoSEQ multiplex PCR, TCR beta CDR3 was amplified across 54 Vbeta and 13 Jbeta. Using its own MiXCR run on the immunoSEQ multiplex PCR reads, TCRdb lists one record per CDR3 protein. The sample records 150,000 or so distinct CDR3 sequences, approximately 96% being singletons. Sequencing of TCR beta was performed on blood CD8+ T cells and on blood CD4+ T cells. The TEMRA cells underwent FACS enrichment, while the CD8+ and CD4+ T cells underwent negative isolation.

Sequencing was done on a sample of CD8+ T cells from PBMCs. The J gene is TRBJ1-2, the V gene TRBV29-1; D is unresolved. The source is a human donor with multiple sclerosis. CDR3: CSVENREGGYTF. The CDR3, as DNA: TGCAGCGTTGAAAATAGGGAAGGCGGCTACACCTTC.